Below, 31 T cell receptor beta chains from the same sample are listed, as sequenced in a study of CD8+CD57+ T cells in acquired aplastic anemia. For CDR3 and TCR beta VDJ profiling, genomic DNA was the template used. In TCRdb, the reads were re-called with MiXCR into one record per CDR3 protein. The sample shows some 190,000 distinct CDR3 sequences, roughly 56% of them seen only once. Sequenced: sorted CD4+, CD8+, or CD8+CD57+ T cells (not recorded which) from PBMCs. The receptor source for this set is a human donor in good health, serving as a control.

This clonotype was detected only once. One end of the junction varies from germline; a read error may be responsible. The genes are TRBV28 and TRBJ1-1; TRBD1 aligns across 8 bases. Germline V gene data show CDR1 as MDHEN and CDR2 as SYDVKM. The CDR3 runs 13 residues. The CDR3 reads CASSLLGQGSFGF. CDR3 DNA sequence: TGTGCCAGCAGTTTACTTGGACAGGGAAGCTTTGGCTTT.

This clonotype was seen at least ten times. The gene calls are TRBV10-3 and TRBJ1-5, with 7 bases aligning to TRBD1. This CDR3 has 15 residues. J was trimmed by 4 bases and V by 10 bases; bases with no gene match: 13. Germline assignment: CDR1 ENHRY and CDR2 SYGVKD. This CDR3 reads CATRRDRQKNQPQHF. DNA of the CDR3: TGTGCCACTCGGCGGGACAGACAAAAAAATCAGCCCCAGCATTTT.

V gene TRBV20-1 combines with J gene TRBJ1-4; 7 bases line up with TRBD1. CDR1 is DFQATT, CDR2 SNEGSKA, per germline (reference sequence). The CDR3 totals 14 residues. Germline trimming cut 2 bases from V and 7 bases from J; bases unmatched to any gene: 7. The CDR3 DNA follows: TGCAGTGCTAGAACAGGGGTTAGCGGTGAAAAACTGTTTTTT. Amino acids: CSARTGVSGEKLFF.

There are a few counts of this clonotype. CDR3 nucleotides: TGTGCCAGCAGCGGAGGACAGGGGACCGGGGCTGGAAACACCATATATTTT. Amino acid sequence: CASSGGQGTGAGNTIYF. V and J are TRBV2 and TRBJ1-3; 9 nucleotides align to TRBD1. J lost 2 bases, V lost 6 bases, and 11 bases had no gene match. The CDR3 contains 17 residues. Per germline, CDR1 SNHLY and CDR2 FYNNEI.

The V and J genes are TRBV10-3 and TRBJ2-3; D possibly corresponds to TRBD2 (6 bases). Germline loops: CDR1 ENHRY, CDR2 SYGVKD. Deletions cut 6 bases from V and 2 bases from J, with 18 bases between. The CDR3 length is 16 residues. CDR3: CAISSGLGEYTDTQYF. The CDR3 DNA sequence: TGTGCCATCAGCTCGGGACTCGGGGAATACACAGATACGCAGTATTTT.

The chain joins TRBV20-1 to TRBJ2-2; TRBD1 might be the D (6 bases). The CDR3 loop spans 13 amino acids. The germline gives CDR1 DFQATT, CDR2 SNEGSKA (reference sequence). V lost 5 bases and J lost 6, with 13 bases in between. The DNA for the CDR3 is TGCAGTGCTCCGCAGGGGAAGGCCGGGGAGCTGTTTTTT. It yields the protein CSAPQGKAGELFF.

The V gene is TRBV6-5, the J gene TRBJ2-7; the D gene is possibly TRBD2 (6 bases). The germline V gene has CDR1 MNHEY and CDR2 SVGAGI. There are 13 residues in the CDR3. V was cut by 5 bases and J by 3 bases, with 11 bases left in between. Written as DNA, the CDR3 is TGTGCCAGCAGTCGCGGGGTCTACTACGAGCAGTACGTC. Amino acid sequence: CASSRGVYYEQYV.

This clonotype was seen at least ten times. The chain is built from TRBV10-3 and TRBJ2-7; 8 bases are a match to TRBD1. The CDR3 is 16 residues long. V lost 5 bases to trimming and J lost 2 bases; unmatched junction nucleotides: 11. Germline-derived CDR1 and CDR2 are ENHRY and SYGVKD. In nucleotides, the CDR3 is TGTGCCATCAGTTACGGACCTGACAGGGGCACCTACGAGCAGTACTTC. Protein product: CAISYGPDRGTYEQYF.

This clonotype has only a few counts. This chain links TRBV7-9 with TRBJ2-7; possibly TRBD1 for D (5 bases). The germline gives CDR1 SEHNR, CDR2 FQNEAQ (reference sequence). The V and J ends lost 3 bases and 6 bases respectively, with 9 bases between them. The CDR3 is 12 amino acids. DNA of the CDR3: TGTGCCAGCAGCTTCAGGGTCATCGAGCAGTACTTC. The encoded protein is CASSFRVIEQYF.

At least ten counts were recorded for this clonotype. The V gene is TRBV19, the J gene TRBJ1-4; D is ambiguous. Germline V lookup: CDR1 LNHDA, CDR2 SQIVND (reference sequence). This CDR3 spans 15 amino acids. Deletions cut 6 bases from V and 7 bases from J, with 18 bases between. The chain's CDR3 is CASRRRAAQSEKLFF. DNA for the CDR3: TGTGCCAGTAGAAGAAGGGCGGCTCAAAGTGAAAAACTGTTTTTT.

In its sample, this clonotype was seen a few times. This chain joins TRBV11-2 and TRBJ2-7; TRBD2 aligns across 13 bases. The CDR3 has 15 residues. The germline V gene has CDR1 SGHAT and CDR2 FQNNGV. V shed 0 bases, J shed 6 bases, and the junction held 2 bases outside the gene matches. CDR3 DNA sequence: TGTGCCAGCAGCTTAGAACTAGCGGGGGGGCTCGAGCAGTACTTC. Translation: CASSLELAGGLEQYF.

As concerns this clonotype: A read error may be the cause here, since a much bigger clone is one base away. This chain uses TRBV12-3 or TRBV12-4 with TRBJ2-7, with D unresolved. Trimming cost V 2 bases and J 7 bases, with 12 bases left between them. CDR3 size: 13 residues. The CDR3 DNA sequence: TGTGCCAGCAGTTTAATAGACCTGCGTGAGCAGTACTTC. Protein sequence: CASSLIDLREQYF.

This clonotype was picked up a small number of times. The junction and the germline gene differ at one end; a read error may be behind it. This chain joins TRBV9 and TRBJ2-5; 8 positions match TRBD1. The CDR3 extends over 13 amino acids. CDR1 is SGDLS and CDR2 is YYNGEE in the germline V gene. DNA for the CDR3: TGTACCAGCAGCGTAGGACAGGGTGATGCCCAGTACTTC. This codes for CTSSVGQGDAQYF.

V usage is TRBV7-2 and J usage is TRBJ1-4; D unclear. Germline loops: CDR1 SGHTA, CDR2 FQGNSA. The germline V and J ends were trimmed by 1 base and 7 bases, with 16 bases remaining between them. The CDR3 is 16 residues long. The CDR3 region is CASSLDLISSSEKLFF. In DNA form, the CDR3 reads TGTGCCAGCAGCTTAGACCTGATAAGCAGTAGTGAAAAACTGTTTTTT.

This clonotype has more than one count but fewer than ten. V gene TRBV27 combines with J gene TRBJ2-2; D unclear. CDR3 length: 15 amino acids. Germline loops: CDR1 MNHEY, CDR2 SMNVEV (reference sequence). Trimming removed 7 bases at V and 4 bases at J, with 16 bases between. The CDR3 nucleotides are TGTGCCAGCAAGAACTCCGCCTCTAGCACCGGGGAGCTGTTTTTT. Translated, it gives CASKNSASSTGELFF.

This clonotype was recorded many times. For the CDR3, the DNA is TGTGCCAGCAGTGAAAGGGGGGGAGGGAATGGCTACACCTTC. Its translation: CASSERGGGNGYTF. The V gene is TRBV2, the J gene TRBJ1-2, with D possibly being TRBD1 (6 bases). Trimming removed 2 bases at V and 6 bases at J, with 13 bases between. This CDR3 spans 14 amino acids. CDR1 and CDR2 from the germline V gene are SNHLY and FYNNEI.

This clonotype was observed many times. This chain uses TRBV10-3 with TRBJ2-2; 9 positions match TRBD2. The CDR3 runs 20 residues. The germline gives CDR1 ENHRY, CDR2 SYGVKD. J gave up 4 bases and V 0 bases, and 15 bases lay outside the gene matches. The CDR3 nucleotides are TGTGCCATCAGTGAGTCCGGGGCTAGGATAGCGGGGGACGTCACCGGGGAGCTGTTTTTT. It yields the protein CAISESGARIAGDVTGELFF.

About this clonotype itself: One end of the junction does not line up with germline, which may come from a read error. This rearrangement joins TRBV9 to TRBJ1-2; D is undetermined. CDR3 size: 13 residues. From germline, CDR1 is SGDLS and CDR2 YYNGEE. Here the CDR3 DNA reads TGTGCCCGCAGCATGCGGGGAGACTATGGCTACACCTTC. Amino acids: CARSMRGDYGYTF.

This clonotype has more than one count but fewer than ten. The chain combines TRBV3-1 with TRBJ1-2; D might be TRBD1 (5 bases). This CDR3 has 14 residues. The V and J ends lost 1 base and 4 bases respectively, with 10 bases between them. In germline, CDR1 is LGHDT, CDR2 YNNKEL (reference sequence). The CDR3 reads CASSQVIGTYGYTF. In nucleotides, the CDR3 is TGTGCCAGCAGCCAAGTTATTGGGACCTATGGCTACACCTTC.

The J gene is TRBJ2-5, the V gene TRBV24-1; D gene uncertain. Per the germline V gene, CDR1 is KGHDR and CDR2 is SFDVKD. Deletions cut 2 bases from V and 0 bases from J, with 9 bases between. CDR3 length equals 15 residues. The CDR3 spells CATSDSNRDQETQYF. The CDR3 DNA follows: TGTGCCACCAGTGATTCGAACCGGGACCAAGAGACCCAGTACTTC.

CDR3 amino acids: CSDTLAVHYNEQFF. For the CDR3, the DNA is TGCAGCGATACTCTAGCGGTACATTACAATGAGCAGTTCTTC. This rearrangement joins TRBV29-1 to TRBJ2-1; 7 bases line up with TRBD2. The germline CDR1 and CDR2 sequences are SQVTM and ANQGSEA. V was pared by 7 bases and J by 4 bases, with 10 bases of the junction left unmatched. The CDR3 loop spans 14 amino acids.

There are a few counts of this clonotype. A clone one base away is much larger, so this may be a read error. This chain uses TRBV7-3 with TRBJ1-1; 9 bases align to TRBD1. The germline gives CDR1 SGHTA, CDR2 FQGTGA. CDR3 length: 15 amino acids. CDR3 sequence reads: CASNLQGAGATEAFF. CDR3 bases: TGTGCCAGCAACTTACAGGGGGCTGGGGCTACTGAAGCTTTCTTT. Complete variable domain (other parts from reference TRBV7-3 and TRBJ1-1): GAGVSQTPSNKVTEKGKYVELRCDPISGHTALYWYRQSLGQGPEFLIYFQGTGAADDSGLPNDRFFAVRPEGSVSTLKIQRTERGDSAVYLCASNLQGAGATEAFFGQGTRLTVV.

This clonotype was seen a few times. The chain has TRBV5-8 and TRBJ1-2, with 8 bases aligning to TRBD1. CDR3 size: 19 residues. CDR1 is SGHTS, CDR2 YDEGEE, per germline. V lost 0 bases to trimming and J lost 4 bases; unmatched junction nucleotides: 17. The CDR3 protein is CASSLGAGTGGSGSYGYTF. The CDR3 nucleotides are TGTGCCAGCAGCTTGGGAGCCGGAACAGGGGGTAGCGGTAGCTATGGCTACACCTTC.

The chain uses TRBV6-1 and TRBJ2-7, with 9 bases matching TRBD1. The length of the CDR3 is 15 residues. Trimming took 5 bases from V and 4 from J; bases not matched to a gene: 9. Germline CDR1 is MNHNS and CDR2 is SASEGT. Here the CDR3 reads CASSISGTGPYEQYF. The CDR3 DNA sequence: TGTGCCAGCAGTATTTCGGGGACAGGGCCTTACGAGCAGTACTTC.

This clonotype has at least ten counts. The chain is built from TRBV6-1 and TRBJ2-1; TRBD1 matches at 7 bases. After removal of 7 bases from V and 4 bases from J, the junction contained 10 bases not matched to a gene. CDR1 is MNHNS, CDR2 SASEGT, per germline. This CDR3 is 15 amino acids long. The CDR3 DNA sequence: TGTGCCAGCACAGGTGGGGGACAGAGTTACAATGAGCAGTTCTTC. This sequence encodes CASTGGGQSYNEQFF.

A few counts support this clonotype. The rearrangement joins TRBV7-9 to TRBJ2-7, with D perhaps matching TRBD2 (6 bases). Germline values: CDR1 SEHNR, CDR2 FQNEAQ (reference sequence). The CDR3 length is 13 residues. V was clipped by 6 bases and J by 5 bases, with 14 bases between them. The DNA of the CDR3 is TGTGCCAGCAGTGAATCGGGACTGGACGAGCAGTACTTC. Protein sequence: CASSESGLDEQYF.

This clonotype was seen at least ten times. The V gene is TRBV7-2, the J gene TRBJ1-1, with D unclear. Germline CDR1 is SGHTA and CDR2 is FQGNSA. CDR3 length equals 14 residues. Trimming took off 1 base at V and 3 bases at J, with 9 bases between the two ends. This CDR3 reads CASSLEVVYTEAFF. As DNA, the CDR3 is TGTGCCAGCAGCTTAGAGGTCGTATACACTGAAGCTTTCTTT.

As regards this clonotype: This sequence may be a read error, since a much larger clone differs from it by one base. The chain is built from TRBV6-2 or TRBV6-3 and TRBJ2-3; no clear D. The CDR3 runs to 13 residues. In germline, CDR1 is MNHEY, CDR2 SVGEGT. The chain's CDR3 is CASRVLSIDTQYF. CDR3 DNA sequence: TGTGCCAGCAGGGTCCTGAGCATAGATACGCAGTATTTT.

This clonotype has just a few counts. The gene calls are TRBV15 and TRBJ1-1; D not certain. Trimming removed 2 bases at V and 7 bases at J, with 11 bases between. Germline V gives CDR1 LNHNV, CDR2 YYDKDF (reference sequence). The CDR3 runs to 13 residues. CDR3 in amino acids: CATSRKVTFEAFF. CDR3 nucleotides: TGTGCCACCAGCAGAAAGGTCACATTTGAAGCTTTCTTT.

The chain links TRBV20-1 to TRBJ1-1; tentative D call: TRBD1 (6 bases). The CDR3 contains 13 residues. The germline V gene has CDR1 DFQATT and CDR2 SNEGSKA (reference sequence). The V end lost 4 bases, the J end lost 0 bases, and 9 bases lay between the germline ends. CDR3 bases: TGCAGTGCTAAGGGGGAAATGAACACTGAAGCTTTCTTT. Protein sequence: CSAKGEMNTEAFF.

This sequence joins TRBV2 and TRBJ2-1; TRBD1 or TRBD2 may be the D gene (5 bases each). The germline V gene has CDR1 SNHLY and CDR2 FYNNEI. The CDR3 runs 15 residues. Deletions cut 7 bases from V and 5 bases from J, with 18 bases between. CDR3 protein: CASTRDAVSDNEQFF. CDR3 nucleotide sequence: TGTGCCAGCACCCGGGACGCCGTCTCTGACAATGAGCAGTTCTTC.